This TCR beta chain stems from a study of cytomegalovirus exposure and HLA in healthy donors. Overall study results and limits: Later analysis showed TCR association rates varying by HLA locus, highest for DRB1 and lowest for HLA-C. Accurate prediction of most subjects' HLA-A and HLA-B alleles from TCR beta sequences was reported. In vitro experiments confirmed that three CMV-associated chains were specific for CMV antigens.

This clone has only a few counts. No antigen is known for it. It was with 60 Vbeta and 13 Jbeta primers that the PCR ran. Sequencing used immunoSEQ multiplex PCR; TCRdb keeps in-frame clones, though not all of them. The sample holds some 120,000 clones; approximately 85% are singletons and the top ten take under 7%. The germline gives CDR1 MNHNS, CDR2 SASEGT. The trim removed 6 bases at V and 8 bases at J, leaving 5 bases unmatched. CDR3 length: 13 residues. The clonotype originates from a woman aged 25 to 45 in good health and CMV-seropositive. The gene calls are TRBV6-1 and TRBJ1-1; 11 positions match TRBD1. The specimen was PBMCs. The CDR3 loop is CASSRDRGWEAFF. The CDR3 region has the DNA TGTGCCAGCAGCCGGGACAGGGGGTGGGAAGCTTTCTTT.